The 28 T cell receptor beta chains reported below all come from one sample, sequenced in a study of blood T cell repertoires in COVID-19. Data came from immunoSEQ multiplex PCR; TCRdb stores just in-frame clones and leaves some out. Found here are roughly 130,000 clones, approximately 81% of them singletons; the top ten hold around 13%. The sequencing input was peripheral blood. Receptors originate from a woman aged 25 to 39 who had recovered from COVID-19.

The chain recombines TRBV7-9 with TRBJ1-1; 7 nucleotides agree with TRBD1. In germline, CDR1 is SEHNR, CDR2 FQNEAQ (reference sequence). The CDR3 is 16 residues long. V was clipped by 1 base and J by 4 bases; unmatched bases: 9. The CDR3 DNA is TGTGCCAGCAGCTTAGACCAGGGGGTGATTAGCACTGAAGCTTTCTTT. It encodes CASSLDQGVISTEAFF.

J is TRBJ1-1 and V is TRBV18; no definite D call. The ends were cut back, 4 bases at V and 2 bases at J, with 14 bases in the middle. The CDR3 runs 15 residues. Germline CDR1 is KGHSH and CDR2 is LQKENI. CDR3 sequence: CASSRRRADNTEAFF. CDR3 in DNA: TGTGCCAGCTCACGTCGTCGTGCAGATAACACTGAAGCTTTCTTT.

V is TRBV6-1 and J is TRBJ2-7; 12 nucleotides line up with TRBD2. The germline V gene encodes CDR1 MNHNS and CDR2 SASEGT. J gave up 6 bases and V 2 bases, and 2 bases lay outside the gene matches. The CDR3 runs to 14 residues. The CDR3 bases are TGTGCCAGCAGTGAACTAGCGGGGGGGATCGAGCAGTACTTC. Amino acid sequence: CASSELAGGIEQYF.

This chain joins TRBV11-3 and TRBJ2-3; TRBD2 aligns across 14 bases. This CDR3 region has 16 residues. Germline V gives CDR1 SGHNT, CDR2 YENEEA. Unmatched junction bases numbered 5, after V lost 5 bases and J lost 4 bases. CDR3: CASSRGTSGSADTQYF. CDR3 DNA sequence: TGTGCCAGCAGCAGAGGGACTAGCGGGAGCGCAGATACGCAGTATTTT.

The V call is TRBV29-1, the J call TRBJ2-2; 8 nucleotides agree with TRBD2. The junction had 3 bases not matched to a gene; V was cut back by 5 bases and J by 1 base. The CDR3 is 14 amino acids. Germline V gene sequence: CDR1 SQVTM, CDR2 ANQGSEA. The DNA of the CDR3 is TGCAGCGTTTCTCTAGCGGGGAACACCGGGGAGCTGTTTTTT. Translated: CSVSLAGNTGELFF.

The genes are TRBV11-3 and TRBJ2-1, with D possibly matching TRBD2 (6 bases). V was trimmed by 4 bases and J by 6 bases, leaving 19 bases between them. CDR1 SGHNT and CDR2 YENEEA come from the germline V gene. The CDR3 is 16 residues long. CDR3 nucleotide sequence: TGTGCCAGCAGCTCCTGGGGGGACGCAGGTGTCAATGAGCAGTTCTTC. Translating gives CASSSWGDAGVNEQFF.

The CDR3 DNA sequence: TGCGCCAGCAGCCAAGATCCCCAGGGATCTAACACTGAAGCTTTCTTT. The encoded protein is CASSQDPQGSNTEAFF. The chain combines TRBV4-1 with TRBJ1-1, with D maybe TRBD1 (5 bases). V lost 0 bases and J 2 bases, leaving 13 bases between the germline ends. This CDR3 region has 16 residues. Germline V CDR1 and CDR2: MGHRA, YSYEKL.

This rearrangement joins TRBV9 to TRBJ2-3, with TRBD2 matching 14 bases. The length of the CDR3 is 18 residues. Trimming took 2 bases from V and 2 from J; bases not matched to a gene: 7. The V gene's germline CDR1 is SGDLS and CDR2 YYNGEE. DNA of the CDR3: TGTGCCAGCAGCGTCCTCGGACTAGCGGGGGGCGACACAGATACGCAGTATTTT. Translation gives CASSVLGLAGGDTDTQYF.

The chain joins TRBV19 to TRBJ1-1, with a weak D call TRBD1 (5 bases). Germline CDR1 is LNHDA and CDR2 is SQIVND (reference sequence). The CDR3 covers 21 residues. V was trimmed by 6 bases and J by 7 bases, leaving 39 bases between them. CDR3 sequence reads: CASRWSSIQINRDSGLFEAFF. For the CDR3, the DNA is TGTGCCAGTAGATGGAGCTCCATCCAGATAAACCGGGACTCCGGGCTTTTTGAAGCTTTCTTT.

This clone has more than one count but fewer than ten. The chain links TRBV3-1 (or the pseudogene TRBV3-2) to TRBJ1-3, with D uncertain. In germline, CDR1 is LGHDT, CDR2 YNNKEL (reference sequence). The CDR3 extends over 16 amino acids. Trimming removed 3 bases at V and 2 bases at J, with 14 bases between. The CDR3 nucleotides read TGTGCCAGCAGCCATGCCGGGAGTTCCGCTGGAAACACCATATATTTT. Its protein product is CASSHAGSSAGNTIYF.

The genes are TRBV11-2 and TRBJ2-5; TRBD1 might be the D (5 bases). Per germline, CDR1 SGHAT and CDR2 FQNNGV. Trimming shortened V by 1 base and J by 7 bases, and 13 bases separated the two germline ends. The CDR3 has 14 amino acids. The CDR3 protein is CASSLVGPDRTQYF. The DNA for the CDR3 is TGTGCCAGCAGCTTAGTGGGGCCCGACAGGACCCAGTACTTC. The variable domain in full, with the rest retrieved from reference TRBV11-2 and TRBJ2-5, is EAGVAQSPRYKIIEKRQSVAFWCNPISGHATLYWYQQILGQGPKLLIQFQNNGVVDDSQLPKDRFSAERLKGVDSTLKIQPAKLEDSAVYLCASSLVGPDRTQYFGPGTRLLVL.

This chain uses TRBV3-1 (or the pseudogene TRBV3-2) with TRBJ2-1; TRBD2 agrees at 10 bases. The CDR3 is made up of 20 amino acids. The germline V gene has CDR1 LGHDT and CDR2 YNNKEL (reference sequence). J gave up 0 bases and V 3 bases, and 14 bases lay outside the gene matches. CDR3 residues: CASSQPAGGPLSSSYNEQFF. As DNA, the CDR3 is TGTGCCAGCAGCCAGCCAGCGGGAGGGCCGTTATCGAGCTCCTACAATGAGCAGTTCTTC.

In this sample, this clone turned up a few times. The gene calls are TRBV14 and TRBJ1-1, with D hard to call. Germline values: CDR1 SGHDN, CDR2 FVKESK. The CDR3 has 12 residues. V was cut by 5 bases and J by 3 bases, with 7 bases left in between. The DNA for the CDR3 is TGTGCCAGCAGCGCCCAGTACACTGAAGCTTTCTTT. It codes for CASSAQYTEAFF.

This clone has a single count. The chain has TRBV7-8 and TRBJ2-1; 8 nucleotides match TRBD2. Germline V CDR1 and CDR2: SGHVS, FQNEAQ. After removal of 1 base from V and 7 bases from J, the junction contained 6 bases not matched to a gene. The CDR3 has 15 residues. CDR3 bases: TGTGCCAGCAGCTTAGTACGGGGGGGCCGGAATGAGCAGTTCTTC. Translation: CASSLVRGGRNEQFF.

In nucleotides, the CDR3 is TGTGCCAGCAGTTCGACAGGGGAGGGAAGTGGCTACACCTTC. Protein product: CASSSTGEGSGYTF. The rearrangement uses TRBV6-5 and TRBJ1-2; 8 nucleotides agree with TRBD1. From germline, CDR1 is MNHEY and CDR2 SVGAGI. CDR3 length: 14 amino acids. After removal of 4 bases from V and 7 bases from J, the junction contained 8 bases not matched to a gene.

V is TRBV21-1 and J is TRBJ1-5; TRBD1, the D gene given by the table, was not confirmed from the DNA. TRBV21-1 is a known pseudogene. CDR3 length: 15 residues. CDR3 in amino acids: CASMSQGKSNQPQHF. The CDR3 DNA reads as TGTGCCAGCATGTCACAGGGAAAAAGCAATCAGCCCCAGCATTTT.

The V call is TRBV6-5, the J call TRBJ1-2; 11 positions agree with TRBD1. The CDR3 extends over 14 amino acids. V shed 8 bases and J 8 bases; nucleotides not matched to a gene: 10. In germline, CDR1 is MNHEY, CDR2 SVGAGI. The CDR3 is CASRTGQGAPGYTF. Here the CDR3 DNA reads TGTGCCAGCCGGACAGGACAGGGGGCGCCCGGCTACACCTTC.

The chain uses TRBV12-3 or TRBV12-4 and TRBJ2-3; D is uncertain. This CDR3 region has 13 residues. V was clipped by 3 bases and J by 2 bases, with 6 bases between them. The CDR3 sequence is CASSLRITDTQYF. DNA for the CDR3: TGTGCCAGCAGTTTGAGGATCACAGATACGCAGTATTTT.

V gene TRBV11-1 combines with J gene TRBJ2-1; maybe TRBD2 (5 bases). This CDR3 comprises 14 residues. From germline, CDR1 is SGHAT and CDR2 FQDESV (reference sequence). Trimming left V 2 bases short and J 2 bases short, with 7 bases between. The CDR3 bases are TGTGCCAGCAGCTTAAGAGGGACCTACAATGAGCAGTTCTTC. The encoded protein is CASSLRGTYNEQFF. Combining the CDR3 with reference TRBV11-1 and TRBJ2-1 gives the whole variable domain EAEVAQSPRYKITEKSQAVAFWCDPISGHATLYWYRQILGQGPELLVQFQDESVVDDSQLPKDRFSAERLKGVDSTLKIQPAELGDSAMYLCASSLRGTYNEQFFGPGTRLTVL.

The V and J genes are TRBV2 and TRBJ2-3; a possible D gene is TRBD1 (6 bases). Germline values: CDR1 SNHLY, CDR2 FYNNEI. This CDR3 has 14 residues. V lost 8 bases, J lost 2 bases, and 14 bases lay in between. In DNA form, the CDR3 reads TGTGCCAGCGGGGATACAGGGCTCACAGATACGCAGTATTTT. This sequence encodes CASGDTGLTDTQYF.

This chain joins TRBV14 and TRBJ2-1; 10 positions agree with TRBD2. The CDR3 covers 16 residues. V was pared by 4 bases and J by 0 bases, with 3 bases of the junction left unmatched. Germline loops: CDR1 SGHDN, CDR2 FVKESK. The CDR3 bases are TGTGCCAGCAGCCGACTAGCGGGTAGCTCCTACAATGAGCAGTTCTTC. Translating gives CASSRLAGSSYNEQFF.

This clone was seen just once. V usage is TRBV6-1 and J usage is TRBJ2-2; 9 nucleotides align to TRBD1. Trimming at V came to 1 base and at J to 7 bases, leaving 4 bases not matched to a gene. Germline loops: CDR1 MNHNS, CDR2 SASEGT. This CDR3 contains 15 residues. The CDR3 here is CASSEGQGGVGELFF. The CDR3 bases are TGTGCCAGCAGTGAAGGACAGGGGGGGGTCGGGGAGCTGTTTTTT.

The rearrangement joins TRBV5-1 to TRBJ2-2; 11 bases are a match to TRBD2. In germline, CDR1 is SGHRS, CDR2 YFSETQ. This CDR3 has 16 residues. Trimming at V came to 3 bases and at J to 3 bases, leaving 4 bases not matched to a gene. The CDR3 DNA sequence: TGCGCCAGCAGCTCCCTAGCGGGGGGCTACACCGGGGAGCTGTTTTTT. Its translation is CASSSLAGGYTGELFF.

The CDR3 coding sequence is TGTGCCAGCAGCCCAGAGGCAGTGAACACTGAAGCTTTCTTT. Translating it yields CASSPEAVNTEAFF. The rearrangement joins TRBV3-1 (or the pseudogene TRBV3-2) to TRBJ1-1; D ambiguous. The V gene's germline CDR1 is LGHDT and CDR2 YNNKEL (reference sequence). The CDR3 runs 14 residues. With 4 bases removed from V and 0 bases from J, the gap between germline ends came to 9 bases.

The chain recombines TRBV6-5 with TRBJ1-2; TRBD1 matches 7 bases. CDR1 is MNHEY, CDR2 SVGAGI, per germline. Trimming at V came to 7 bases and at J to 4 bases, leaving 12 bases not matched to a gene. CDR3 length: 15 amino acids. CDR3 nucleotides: TGTGCCAGCAACCCTGGAGGGGGCGTAGGCTATGGCTACACCTTC. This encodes CASNPGGGVGYGYTF.

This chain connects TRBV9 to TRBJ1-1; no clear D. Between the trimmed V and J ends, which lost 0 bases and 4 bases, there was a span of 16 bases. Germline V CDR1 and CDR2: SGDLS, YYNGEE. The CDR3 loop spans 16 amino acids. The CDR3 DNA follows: TGTGCCAGCAGCGTAGCGGGAGTTGGGGTGAGCACTGAAGCTTTCTTT. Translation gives CASSVAGVGVSTEAFF.

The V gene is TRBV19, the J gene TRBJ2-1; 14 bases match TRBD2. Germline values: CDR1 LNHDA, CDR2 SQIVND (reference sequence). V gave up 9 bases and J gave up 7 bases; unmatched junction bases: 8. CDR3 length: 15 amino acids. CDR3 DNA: TGTGCCAGCCCGACCGGGACTAGCGGGAGTAATGAGCAGTTCTTC. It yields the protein CASPTGTSGSNEQFF.

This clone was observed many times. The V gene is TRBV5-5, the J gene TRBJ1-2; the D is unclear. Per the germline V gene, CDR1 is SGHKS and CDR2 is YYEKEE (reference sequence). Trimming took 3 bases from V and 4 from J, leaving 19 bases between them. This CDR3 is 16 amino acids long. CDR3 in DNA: TGTGCCAGCAGCTGGGTCGACTTCACGGAGCCCTATGGCTACACCTTC. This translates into CASSWVDFTEPYGYTF.